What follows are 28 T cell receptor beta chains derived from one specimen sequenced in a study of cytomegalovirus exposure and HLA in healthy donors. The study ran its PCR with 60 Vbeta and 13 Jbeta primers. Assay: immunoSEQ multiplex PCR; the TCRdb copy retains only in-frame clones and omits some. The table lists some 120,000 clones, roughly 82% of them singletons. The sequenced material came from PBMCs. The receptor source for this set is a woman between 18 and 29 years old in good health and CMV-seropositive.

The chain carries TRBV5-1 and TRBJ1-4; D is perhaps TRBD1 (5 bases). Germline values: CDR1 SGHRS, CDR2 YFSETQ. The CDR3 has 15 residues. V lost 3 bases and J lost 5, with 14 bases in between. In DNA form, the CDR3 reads TGCGCCAGCAGCTCCTCCGGGACTGAGAATGAAAAACTGTTTTTT. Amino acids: CASSSSGTENEKLFF.

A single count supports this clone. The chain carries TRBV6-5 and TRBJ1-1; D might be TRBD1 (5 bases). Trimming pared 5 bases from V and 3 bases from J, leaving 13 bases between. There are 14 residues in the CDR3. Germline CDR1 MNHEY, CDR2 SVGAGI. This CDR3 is CASSLQVADTEAFF. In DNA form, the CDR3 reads TGTGCCAGCAGTCTACAGGTAGCGGACACTGAAGCTTTCTTT.

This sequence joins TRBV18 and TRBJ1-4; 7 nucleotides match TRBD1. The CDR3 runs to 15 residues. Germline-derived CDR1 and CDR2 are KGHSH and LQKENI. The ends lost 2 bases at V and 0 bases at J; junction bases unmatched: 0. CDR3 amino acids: CASSPDRATNEKLFF. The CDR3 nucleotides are TGTGCCAGCTCACCAGACAGGGCAACTAATGAAAAACTGTTTTTT.

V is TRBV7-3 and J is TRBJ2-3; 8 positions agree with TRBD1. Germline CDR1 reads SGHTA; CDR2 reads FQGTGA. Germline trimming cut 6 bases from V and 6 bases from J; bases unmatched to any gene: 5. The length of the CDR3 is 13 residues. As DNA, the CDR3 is TGTGCCAGCAGTCAAGACAGGGGCGATACGCAGTATTTT. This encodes CASSQDRGDTQYF.

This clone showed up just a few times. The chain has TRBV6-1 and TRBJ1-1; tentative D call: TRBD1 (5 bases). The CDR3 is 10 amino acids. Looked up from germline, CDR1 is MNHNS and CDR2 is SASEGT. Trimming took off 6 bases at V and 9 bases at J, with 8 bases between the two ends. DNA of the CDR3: TGTGCCAGCAGACAGGAGAAAGCTTTCTTT. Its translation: CASRQEKAFF.

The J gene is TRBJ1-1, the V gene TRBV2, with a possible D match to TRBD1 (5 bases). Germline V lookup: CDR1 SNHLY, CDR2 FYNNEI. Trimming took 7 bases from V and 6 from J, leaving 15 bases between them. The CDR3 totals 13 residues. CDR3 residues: CASMGVGGSEAFF. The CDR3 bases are TGTGCCAGCATGGGGGTTGGGGGGTCTGAAGCTTTCTTT. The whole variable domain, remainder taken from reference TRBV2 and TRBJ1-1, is EPEVTQTPSHQVTQMGQEVILRCVPISNHLYFYWYRQILGQKVEFLVSFYNNEISEKSEIFDDQFSVERPDGSNFTLKIRSTKLEDSAMYFCASMGVGGSEAFFGQGTRLTVV.

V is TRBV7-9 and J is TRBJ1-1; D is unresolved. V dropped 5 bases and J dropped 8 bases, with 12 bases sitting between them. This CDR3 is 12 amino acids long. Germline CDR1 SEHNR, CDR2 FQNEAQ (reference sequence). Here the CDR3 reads CASSLTGLEAFF. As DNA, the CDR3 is TGTGCCAGCAGCCTAACGGGATTAGAAGCTTTCTTT.

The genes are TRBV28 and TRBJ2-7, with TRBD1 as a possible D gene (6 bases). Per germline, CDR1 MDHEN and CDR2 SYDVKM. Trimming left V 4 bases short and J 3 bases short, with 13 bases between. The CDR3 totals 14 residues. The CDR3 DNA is TGTGCCAGCAGTTCAGGGGCCCCTGGCTACGAGCAGTACTTC. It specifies CASSSGAPGYEQYF.

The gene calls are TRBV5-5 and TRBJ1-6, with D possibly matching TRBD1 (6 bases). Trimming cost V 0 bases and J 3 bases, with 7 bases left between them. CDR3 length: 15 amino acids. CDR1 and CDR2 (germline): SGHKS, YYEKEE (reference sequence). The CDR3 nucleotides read TGTGCCAGCAGCTTGGTGGGACACTATAATTCACCCCTCCACTTT. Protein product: CASSLVGHYNSPLHF.

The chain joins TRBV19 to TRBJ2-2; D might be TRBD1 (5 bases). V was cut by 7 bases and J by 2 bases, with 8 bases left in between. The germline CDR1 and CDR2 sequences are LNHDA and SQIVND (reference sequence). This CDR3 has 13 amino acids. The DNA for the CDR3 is TGTGCCAGTACTCAGGGAAACACCGGGGAGCTGTTTTTT. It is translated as CASTQGNTGELFF.

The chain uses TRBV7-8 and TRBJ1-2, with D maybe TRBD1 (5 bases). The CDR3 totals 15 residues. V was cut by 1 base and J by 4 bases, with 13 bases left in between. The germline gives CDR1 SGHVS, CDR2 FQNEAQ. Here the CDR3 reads CASSLEGTGLYGYTF. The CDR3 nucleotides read TGTGCCAGCAGCTTAGAGGGCACAGGCCTCTATGGCTACACCTTC.

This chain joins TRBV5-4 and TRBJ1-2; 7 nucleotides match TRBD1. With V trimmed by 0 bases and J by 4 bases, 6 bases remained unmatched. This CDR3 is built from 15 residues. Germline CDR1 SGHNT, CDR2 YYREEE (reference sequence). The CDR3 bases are TGTGCCAGCAGCTTGGTAGGGGGCCTCCTCTATGGCTACACCTTC. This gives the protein CASSLVGGLLYGYTF.

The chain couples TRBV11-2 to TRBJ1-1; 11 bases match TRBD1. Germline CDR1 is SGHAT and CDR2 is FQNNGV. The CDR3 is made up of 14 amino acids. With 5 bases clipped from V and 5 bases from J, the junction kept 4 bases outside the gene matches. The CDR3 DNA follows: TGTGCCAGCAGCCCCGGGACAGGGGGGACTGAAGCTTTCTTT. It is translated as CASSPGTGGTEAFF.

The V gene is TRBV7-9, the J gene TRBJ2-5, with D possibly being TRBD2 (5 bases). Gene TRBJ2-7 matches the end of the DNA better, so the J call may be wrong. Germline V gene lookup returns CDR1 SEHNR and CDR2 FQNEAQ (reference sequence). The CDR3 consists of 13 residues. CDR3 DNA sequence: TGTGCCAGCAGCTCACTAGACAAGAACGAGCAGTACTTC. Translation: CASSSLDKNEQYF.

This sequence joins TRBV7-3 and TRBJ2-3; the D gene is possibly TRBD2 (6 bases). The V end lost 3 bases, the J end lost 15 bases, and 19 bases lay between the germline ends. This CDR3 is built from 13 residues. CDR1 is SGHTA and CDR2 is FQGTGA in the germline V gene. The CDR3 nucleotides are TGTGCCAGCAGCTTTGGGACCCGGGACTTTCCTTATTTT. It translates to CASSFGTRDFPYF.

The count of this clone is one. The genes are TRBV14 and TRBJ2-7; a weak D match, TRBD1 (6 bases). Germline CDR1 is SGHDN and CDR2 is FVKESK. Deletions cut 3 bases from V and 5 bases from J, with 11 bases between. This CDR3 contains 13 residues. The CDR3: CASSQGQRHEQYF. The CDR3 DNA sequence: TGTGCCAGCAGCCAGGGACAAAGGCACGAGCAGTACTTC.

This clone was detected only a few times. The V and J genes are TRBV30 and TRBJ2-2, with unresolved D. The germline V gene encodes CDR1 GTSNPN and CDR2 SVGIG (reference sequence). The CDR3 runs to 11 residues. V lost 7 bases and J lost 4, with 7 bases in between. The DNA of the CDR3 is TGTGCCTTCCAGGTCACCGGGGAGCTGTTTTTT. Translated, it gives CAFQVTGELFF.

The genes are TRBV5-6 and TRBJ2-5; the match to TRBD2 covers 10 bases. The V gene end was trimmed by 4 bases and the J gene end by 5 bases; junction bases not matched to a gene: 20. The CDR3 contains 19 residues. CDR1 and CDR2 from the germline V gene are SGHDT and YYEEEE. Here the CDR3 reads CASSPPSSGGPTLRETQYF. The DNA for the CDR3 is TGTGCCAGCAGCCCCCCGAGTAGCGGGGGGCCTACCCTACGGGAGACCCAGTACTTC.

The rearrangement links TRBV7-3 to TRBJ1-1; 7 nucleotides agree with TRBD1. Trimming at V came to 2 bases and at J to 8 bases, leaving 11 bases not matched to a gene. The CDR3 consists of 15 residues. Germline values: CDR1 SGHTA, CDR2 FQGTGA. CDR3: CASSLYSAPTGEAFF. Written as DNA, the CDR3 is TGTGCCAGCAGCTTATACTCGGCGCCGACAGGGGAAGCTTTCTTT.

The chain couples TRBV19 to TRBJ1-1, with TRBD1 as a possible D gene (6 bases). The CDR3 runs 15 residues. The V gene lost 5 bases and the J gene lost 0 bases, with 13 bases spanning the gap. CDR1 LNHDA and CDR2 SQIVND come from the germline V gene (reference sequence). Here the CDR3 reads CASSVWTDLNTEAFF. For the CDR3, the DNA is TGTGCCAGTAGTGTCTGGACAGATTTGAACACTGAAGCTTTCTTT.

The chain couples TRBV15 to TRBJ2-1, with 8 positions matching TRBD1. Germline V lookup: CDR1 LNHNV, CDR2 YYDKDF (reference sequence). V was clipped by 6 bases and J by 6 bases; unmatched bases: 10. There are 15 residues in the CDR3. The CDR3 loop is CATRPGTGLSNEQFF. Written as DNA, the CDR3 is TGTGCCACCAGACCCGGGACAGGACTAAGCAATGAGCAGTTCTTC.

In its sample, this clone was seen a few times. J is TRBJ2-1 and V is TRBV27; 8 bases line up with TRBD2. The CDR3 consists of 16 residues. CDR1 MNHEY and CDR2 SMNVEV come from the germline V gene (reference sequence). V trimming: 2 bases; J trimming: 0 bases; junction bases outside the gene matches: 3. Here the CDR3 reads CASSLAGGPSYNEQFF. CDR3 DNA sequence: TGTGCCAGCAGTTTAGCGGGGGGCCCCTCCTACAATGAGCAGTTCTTC.

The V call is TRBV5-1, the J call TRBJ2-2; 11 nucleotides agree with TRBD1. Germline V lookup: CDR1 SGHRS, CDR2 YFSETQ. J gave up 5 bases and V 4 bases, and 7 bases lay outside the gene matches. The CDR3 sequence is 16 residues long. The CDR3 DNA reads TGCGCCAGCAGCGCCGGGACAGGGGGTGGAACCGGGGAGCTGTTTTTT. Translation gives CASSAGTGGGTGELFF.

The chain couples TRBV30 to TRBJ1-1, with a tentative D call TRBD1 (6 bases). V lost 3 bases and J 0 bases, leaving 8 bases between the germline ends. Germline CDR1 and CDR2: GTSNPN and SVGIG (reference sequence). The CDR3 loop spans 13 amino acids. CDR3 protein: CAWRGGMNTEAFF. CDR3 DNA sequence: TGTGCCTGGAGAGGGGGAATGAACACTGAAGCTTTCTTT.

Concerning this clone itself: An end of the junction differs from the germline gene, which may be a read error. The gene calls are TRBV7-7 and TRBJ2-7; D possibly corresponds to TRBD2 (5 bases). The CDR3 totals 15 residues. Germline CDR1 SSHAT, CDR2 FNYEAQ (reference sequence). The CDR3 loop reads CASSLASGSSYEQYF. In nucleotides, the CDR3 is TGTGCTAGCAGCTTAGCCAGTGGGAGCTCCTACGAGCAGTACTTC.

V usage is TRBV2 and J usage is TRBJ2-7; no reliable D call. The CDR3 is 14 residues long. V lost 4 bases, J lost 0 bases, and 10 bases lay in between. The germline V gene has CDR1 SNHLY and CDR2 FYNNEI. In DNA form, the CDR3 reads TGTGCCAGCAGTGTTGGCTCCAGCTCCTACGAGCAGTACTTC. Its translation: CASSVGSSSYEQYF.

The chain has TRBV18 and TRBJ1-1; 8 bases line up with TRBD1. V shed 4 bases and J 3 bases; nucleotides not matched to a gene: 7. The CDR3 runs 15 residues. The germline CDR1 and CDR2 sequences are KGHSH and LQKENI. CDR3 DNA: TGTGCCAGCTCACTTCAACAGGGGGGGGACACTGAAGCTTTCTTT. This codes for CASSLQQGGDTEAFF.

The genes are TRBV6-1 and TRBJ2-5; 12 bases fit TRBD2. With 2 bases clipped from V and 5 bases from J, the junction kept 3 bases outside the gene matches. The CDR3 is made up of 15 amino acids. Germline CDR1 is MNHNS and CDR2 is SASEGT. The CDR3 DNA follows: TGTGCCAGCAGTGAACTAGCGGGGGGGTACGAGACCCAGTACTTC. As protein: CASSELAGGYETQYF.